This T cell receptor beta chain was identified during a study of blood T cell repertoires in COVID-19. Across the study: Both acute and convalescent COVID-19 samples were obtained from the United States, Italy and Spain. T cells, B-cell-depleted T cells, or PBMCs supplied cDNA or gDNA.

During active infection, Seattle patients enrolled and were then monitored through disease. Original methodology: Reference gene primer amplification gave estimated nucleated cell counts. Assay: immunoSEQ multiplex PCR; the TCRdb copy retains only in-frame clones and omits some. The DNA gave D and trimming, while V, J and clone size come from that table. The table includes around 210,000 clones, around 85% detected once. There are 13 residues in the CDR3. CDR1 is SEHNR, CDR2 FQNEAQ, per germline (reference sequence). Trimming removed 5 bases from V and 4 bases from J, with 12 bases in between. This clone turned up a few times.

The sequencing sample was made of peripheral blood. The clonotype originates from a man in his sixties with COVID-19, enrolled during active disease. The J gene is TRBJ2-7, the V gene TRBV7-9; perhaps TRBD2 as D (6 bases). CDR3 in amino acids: CASSLRAGYEQYF. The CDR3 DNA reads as TGTGCCAGCAGCCTTCGCGCGGGGTACGAGCAGTACTTC.